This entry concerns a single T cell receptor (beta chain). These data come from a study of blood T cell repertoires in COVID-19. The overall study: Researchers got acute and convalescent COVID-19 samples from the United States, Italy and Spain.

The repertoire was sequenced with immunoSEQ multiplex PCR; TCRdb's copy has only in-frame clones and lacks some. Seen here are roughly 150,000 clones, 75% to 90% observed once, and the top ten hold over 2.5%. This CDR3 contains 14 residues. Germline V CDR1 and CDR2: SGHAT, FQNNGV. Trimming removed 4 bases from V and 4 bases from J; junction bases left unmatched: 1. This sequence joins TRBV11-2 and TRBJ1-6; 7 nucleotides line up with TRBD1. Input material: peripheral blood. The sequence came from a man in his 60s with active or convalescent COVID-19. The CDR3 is CASSSGQYNSPLHF. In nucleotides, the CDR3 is TGTGCCAGCAGCTCGGGACAGTATAATTCACCCCTCCACTTT. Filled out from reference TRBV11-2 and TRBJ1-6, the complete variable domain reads EAGVAQSPRYKIIEKRQSVAFWCNPISGHATLYWYQQILGQGPKLLIQFQNNGVVDDSQLPKDRFSAERLKGVDSTLKIQPAKLEDSAVYLCASSSGQYNSPLHFGNGTRLTVT.